This T cell receptor beta chain was obtained from a study of glioma-infiltrating T cells after dendritic cell vaccination. Study details: Dendritic cell vaccination trial patients had either newly diagnosed or recurrent glioblastoma.

Up to about 2 ug genomic DNA was used for TCRB CDR3 amplification. Sequenced by immunoSEQ multiplex PCR; TCRdb stores in-frame clones only, minus some. The sample holds tens of thousands of clones, approximately 83% seen once. All glioblastoma patients lacked an isocitrate dehydrogenase mutation. Blood PBMC samples: pre-vaccination, two weeks post third vaccination, and at tumor progression. In germline, CDR1 is SGHKS, CDR2 YYEKEE (reference sequence). Trimming removed 7 bases from V and 1 base from J; junction bases left unmatched: 1. The CDR3 covers 12 residues. The source material was blood, sampled before dendritic cell vaccination. The clonotype comes from a human donor with glioblastoma. V is TRBV5-5 and J is TRBJ1-1; 7 positions agree with TRBD1. CDR3 nucleotides: TGTGCCAGCGGACAGGAGAACACTGAAGCTTTCTTT. Translation: CASGQENTEAFF.